The 27 T cell receptor beta chains below come from one sample, sequenced in a study of OX40 agonist ivuxolimab in advanced cancers. TCRdb keeps only in-frame clones here, not all; method: immunoSEQ multiplex PCR. The sample lists 92,000 or so clones, around 80% occurring once. The sequenced sample was CD4+ or CD8+ T cells sorted from blood, obtained in a trial of the OX40 agonist ivuxolimab. These receptors all stem from an adult with an advanced solid tumor such as melanoma, head and neck, liver or kidney cancer.

The chain employs TRBV4-1 and TRBJ1-2; tentative D call: TRBD1 (5 bases). The V end lost 1 base, the J end lost 2 bases, and 11 bases lay between the germline ends. Germline lookup yields CDR1 MGHRA and CDR2 YSYEKL. The CDR3 consists of 15 residues. The CDR3 sequence: CASSQAGTLNYGYTF. In DNA form, the CDR3 reads TGCGCCAGCAGCCAAGCTGGGACCTTAAACTATGGCTACACCTTC.

The rearrangement uses TRBV14 and TRBJ2-5; unclear D gene. The J call is doubtful: the DNA matches TRBJ2-7 better. Germline V gene sequence: CDR1 SGHDN, CDR2 FVKESK. This CDR3 spans 13 amino acids. Here the CDR3 reads CASSQYHTYEQYF. CDR3 bases: TGTGCCAGCAGCCAATACCACACCTACGAGCAGTACTTC.

The rearrangement uses TRBV6-5 and TRBJ1-6, with TRBD1 identical over 7 bases. V dropped 4 bases and J dropped 0; count of bases not matched to a gene: 0. This CDR3 region has 15 residues. Germline V gene sequence: CDR1 MNHEY, CDR2 SVGAGI. The CDR3 protein is CASSWDSSYNSPLHF. CDR3 sequence (DNA): TGTGCCAGCAGTTGGGACAGCTCCTATAATTCACCCCTCCACTTT.

The chain joins TRBV25-1 to TRBJ1-6, with D possibly TRBD1 on 6 matching bases. The CDR3 covers 14 residues. Deletions cut 4 bases from V and 9 bases from J, with 13 bases between. Germline CDR1 MGHDK, CDR2 SYGVNS. The CDR3: CASSGTAVFSPLHF. The CDR3 DNA follows: TGTGCCAGCAGTGGGACAGCGGTTTTTTCACCCCTCCACTTT.

In this sample, this clone turned up once. The CDR3 sequence is CASSYKGGPYEQYF. CDR3 DNA: TGTGCCAGCAGTTACAAAGGGGGGCCCTACGAGCAGTACTTC. The V gene is TRBV6-5, the J gene TRBJ2-7; D possibly uses TRBD1 or TRBD2 (6 bases each). Germline-derived CDR1 and CDR2 are MNHEY and SVGAGI. The CDR3 is made up of 14 amino acids. V was clipped by 2 bases and J by 2 bases, with 10 bases between them.

The chain joins TRBV5-1 to TRBJ2-1; TRBD2 agrees at 10 bases. This CDR3 spans 15 amino acids. In germline, CDR1 is SGHRS, CDR2 YFSETQ. Germline trimming cut 1 base from V and 6 bases from J; bases unmatched to any gene: 4. The CDR3 region has the DNA TGCGCCAGCAGCTTGAGAGCGGGAGGGGTCAATGAGCAGTTCTTC. It specifies CASSLRAGGVNEQFF.

Notes on this clone: Compared with germline, one end of the junction differs, possibly owing to a read error. The chain links TRBV6-5 to TRBJ1-1; unclear D gene. This CDR3 is built from 12 residues. Germline assignment: CDR1 MNHEY and CDR2 SVGAGI. The CDR3 spells CASRAGDQRSLF. CDR3 in DNA: TGTGCCAGCAGGGCGGGAGACCAACGAAGCCTCTTT.

Comment on this clone: Its ends do not fully match the called genes, so a read error is possible. The J gene is TRBJ2-7, the V gene TRBV7-6; 7 bases fit TRBD2. Germline CDR1 and CDR2: SGHVS and FNYEAQ. This CDR3 region has 13 residues. The CDR3: CASSLAAGSEQYF. Written as DNA, the CDR3 is TGTGCCAGCAGCCTAGCGGCGGGTAGCGAGCAGTACTTC.

The chain employs TRBV6-4 and TRBJ2-2; D remains unclear. Trimming cost V 6 bases and J 2 bases, with 7 bases left between them. Germline CDR1 reads MRHNA; CDR2 reads SNTAGT. This CDR3 is 13 amino acids long. CDR3 in amino acids: CASSDGNTGELFF. The CDR3 bases are TGTGCCAGCAGCGACGGAAACACCGGGGAGCTGTTTTTT.

Here the CDR3 DNA reads TGTGCCAGCAGCTTACCCCTGGACTGGATACAAGAGACCCAGTACTTC. Translated, it gives CASSLPLDWIQETQYF. V gene TRBV7-2 combines with J gene TRBJ2-5, with D perhaps TRBD2 (5 bases). V gave up 2 bases and J gave up 2 bases, with 15 bases separating them. Germline CDR1 SGHTA, CDR2 FQGNSA. This CDR3 comprises 16 residues. Based on the CDR3 plus reference TRBV7-2 and TRBJ2-5, the full variable domain is GAGVSQSPSNKVTEKGKDVELRCDPISGHTALYWYRQSLGQGLEFLIYFQGNSAPDKSGLPSDRFSAERTGGSVSTLTIQRTQQEDSAVYLCASSLPLDWIQETQYFGPGTRLLVL.

This clone has a handful of counts. The chain uses TRBV19 and TRBJ1-1, with TRBD1 identical over 10 bases. Germline-derived CDR1 and CDR2 are LNHDA and SQIVND (reference sequence). The CDR3 sequence is 17 residues long. Trimming cost V 2 bases and J 4 bases; bases outside gene matches: 10. The CDR3 coding sequence is TGTGCCAGTAGTATAAATCCGGGACAGGGGAGGGCCACTGAAGCTTTCTTT. Residues: CASSINPGQGRATEAFF.

The chain has TRBV6-1 and TRBJ2-1; D uncertain. V lost 6 bases and J 6 bases, leaving 9 bases between the germline ends. Per germline, CDR1 MNHNS and CDR2 SASEGT. This CDR3 has 12 residues. This CDR3 reads CASRGPGNEQFF. The CDR3 nucleotides are TGTGCCAGCAGGGGTCCCGGCAATGAGCAGTTCTTC.

V usage is TRBV4-3 and J usage is TRBJ1-4; no reliable D call. This CDR3 comprises 12 residues. Germline CDR1 reads LGHNA; CDR2 reads YSLEER. V was clipped by 1 base and J by 7 bases, with 4 bases between them. The CDR3 DNA reads as TGCGCCAGCAGCCAAGGCGGTGAAAAACTGTTTTTT. Its translation: CASSQGGEKLFF.

CDR3 coding DNA: TGTGCCAGCAGCAGACGGGGACTAGCGGGGGGGCCTGAAGGCGAGCAGTACTTC. This codes for CASSRRGLAGGPEGEQYF. V is TRBV7-2 and J is TRBJ2-7; TRBD2 aligns across 16 bases. Per germline, CDR1 SGHTA and CDR2 FQGNSA. The CDR3 has 18 amino acids. J was trimmed by 6 bases and V by 5 bases; bases with no gene match: 13.

J is TRBJ2-2 and V is TRBV29-1; maybe TRBD2 (5 bases). Between the trimmed V and J ends, which lost 7 bases and 2 bases, there was a span of 17 bases. This CDR3 is 15 amino acids long. The V gene's germline CDR1 is SQVTM and CDR2 ANQGSEA. CDR3: CSGRSKEGNTGELFF. DNA of the CDR3: TGCAGCGGCAGATCAAAAGAGGGAAACACCGGGGAGCTGTTTTTT.

A single count supports this clone. V is TRBV7-9 and J is TRBJ2-5, with 10 positions matching TRBD2. Germline V gene data show CDR1 as SEHNR and CDR2 as FQNEAQ (reference sequence). After removal of 5 bases from V and 3 bases from J, the junction contained 12 bases not matched to a gene. The CDR3 is 17 residues long. CDR3: CASSPEGRLAGEETQYF. CDR3 in DNA: TGTGCCAGCAGCCCCGAGGGGAGGCTAGCGGGAGAAGAGACCCAGTACTTC.

The chain has TRBV27 and TRBJ2-7; possible D gene TRBD1, 5 bases. The V end lost 4 bases, the J end lost 4 bases, and 14 bases lay between the germline ends. The CDR3 has 14 amino acids. Per germline, CDR1 MNHEY and CDR2 SMNVEV (reference sequence). The CDR3 coding sequence is TGTGCCAGCAGTTCCCGACTGAAGGGGTACGAGCAGTACTTC. Translated: CASSSRLKGYEQYF.

The chain carries TRBV4-3 and TRBJ1-4, with TRBD1 matching over 10 bases. The length of the CDR3 is 16 residues. Germline CDR1 is LGHNA and CDR2 is YSLEER. The ends lost 5 bases at V and 5 bases at J; junction bases unmatched: 8. CDR3 DNA: TGCGCCAGCAGCGAACTGCCGGGACAGGGGAATGAAAAACTGTTTTTT. Translation: CASSELPGQGNEKLFF.

This chain joins TRBV2 and TRBJ1-1, with unresolved D. Per the germline V gene, CDR1 is SNHLY and CDR2 is FYNNEI. This CDR3 is 14 amino acids long. Trimming pared 6 bases from V and 2 bases from J, leaving 13 bases between. CDR3 bases: TGTGCCAGCAGCCGAAGGGTGGGAAACACTGAAGCTTTCTTT. Its protein is CASSRRVGNTEAFF.

V and J are TRBV29-1 and TRBJ2-1; D not resolved. Deletions cut 3 bases from V and 0 bases from J, with 12 bases between. Germline CDR1 reads SQVTM; CDR2 reads ANQGSEA. The CDR3 has 15 amino acids. The CDR3 sequence is CSVEVSPSSYNEQFF. The CDR3 DNA reads TGCAGCGTTGAGGTTAGTCCAAGCTCCTACAATGAGCAGTTCTTC.

This clone occurred once. This chain connects TRBV2 to TRBJ2-1; 9 nucleotides match TRBD2. Germline trimming cut 4 bases from V and 3 bases from J; bases unmatched to any gene: 4. The CDR3 sequence is 15 residues long. The germline gives CDR1 SNHLY, CDR2 FYNNEI. The CDR3 nucleotides read TGTGCCAGCAGTGGTGCACTAGCGGGCTACAATGAGCAGTTCTTC. Translated: CASSGALAGYNEQFF. Variable domain in full (rest from reference TRBV2 and TRBJ2-1): EPEVTQTPSHQVTQMGQEVILRCVPISNHLYFYWYRQILGQKVEFLVSFYNNEISEKSEIFDDQFSVERPDGSNFTLKIRSTKLEDSAMYFCASSGALAGYNEQFFGPGTRLTVL.

The J gene is TRBJ1-3, the V gene TRBV11-2, with D hard to call. The CDR3 extends over 14 amino acids. Per the germline V gene, CDR1 is SGHAT and CDR2 is FQNNGV. Trimming cost V 2 bases and J 0 bases, with 5 bases left between them. CDR3 amino acids: CASSLQSSGNTIYF. DNA for the CDR3: TGTGCCAGCAGCTTACAGAGCTCTGGAAACACCATATATTTT.

The chain links TRBV23-1 to TRBJ1-6; D not certain. TRBV23-1 is sorted into the ORF group, with uncertain function. The CDR3 runs 17 residues. The ends were cut back, 2 bases at V and 3 bases at J, with 14 bases in the middle. The CDR3 spells CASSQVGPSIYNSPLHF. The CDR3 nucleotides are TGCGCCAGCAGTCAAGTTGGGCCGTCTATCTATAATTCACCCCTCCACTTT.

As concerns this clone: The same CDR3 is also encoded by other DNA sequences in this sample. Written as DNA, the CDR3 is TGTGCCAGCTCACCAGGGGACTCCTACGAGCAGTACTTC. This codes for CASSPGDSYEQYF. The chain combines TRBV18 with TRBJ2-7, with D unclear. Germline V gene data show CDR1 as KGHSH and CDR2 as LQKENI. Between the trimmed V and J ends, which lost 2 bases and 0 bases, there was a span of 5 bases. The CDR3 is made up of 13 amino acids.

This clone is a singleton in its sample. The V call is TRBV19, the J call TRBJ2-3, with D possibly TRBD2 on 6 matching bases. The germline V gene has CDR1 LNHDA and CDR2 SQIVND (reference sequence). V lost 6 bases and J lost 6, with 16 bases in between. The CDR3 consists of 14 residues. The CDR3 sequence is CASSMVPGGDTQYF. Written as DNA, the CDR3 is TGTGCCAGTAGCATGGTCCCTGGAGGGGATACGCAGTATTTT.

The gene calls are TRBV5-6 and TRBJ2-7, with 7 bases aligning to TRBD1. After removal of 2 bases from V and 5 bases from J, the junction contained 4 bases not matched to a gene. CDR1 SGHDT and CDR2 YYEEEE come from the germline V gene. CDR3 size: 13 residues. CDR3 nucleotides: TGTGCCAGCAGCTTTGGGACAGAGAACGAGCAGTACTTC. Translated: CASSFGTENEQYF. Using reference TRBV5-6 and TRBJ2-7 for the parts outside the CDR3, the full variable domain is DAGVTQSPTHLIKTRGQQVTLRCSPKSGHDTVSWYQQALGQGPQFIFQYYEEEERQRGNFPDRFSGHQFPNYSSELNVNALLLGDSALYLCASSFGTENEQYFGPGTRLTVT.

V gene TRBV7-8 combines with J gene TRBJ2-7; no reliable D call. Looked up from germline, CDR1 is SGHVS and CDR2 is FQNEAQ. The CDR3 has 14 residues. The V and J ends lost 3 bases and 2 bases respectively, with 11 bases between them. This CDR3 is CASSFRSDTYEQYF. DNA of the CDR3: TGTGCCAGCAGCTTCCGCAGCGACACCTACGAGCAGTACTTC.